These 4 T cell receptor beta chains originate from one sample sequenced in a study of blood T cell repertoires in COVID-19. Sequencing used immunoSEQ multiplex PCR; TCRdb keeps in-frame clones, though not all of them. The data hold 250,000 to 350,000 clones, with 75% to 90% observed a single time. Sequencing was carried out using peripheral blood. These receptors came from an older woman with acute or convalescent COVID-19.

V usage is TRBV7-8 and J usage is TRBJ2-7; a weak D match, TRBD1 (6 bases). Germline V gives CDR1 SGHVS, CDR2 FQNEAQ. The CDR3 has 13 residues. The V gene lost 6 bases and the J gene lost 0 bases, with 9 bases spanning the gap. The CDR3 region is CASRGHSSYEQYF. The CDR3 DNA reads TGTGCCAGCAGGGGACATAGCTCCTACGAGCAGTACTTC. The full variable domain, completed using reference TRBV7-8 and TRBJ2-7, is GAGVSQSPRYKVAKRGQDVALRCDPISGHVSLFWYQQALGQGPEFLTYFQNEAQLDKSGLPSDRFFAERPEGSVSTLKIQRTQQEDSAVYLCASRGHSSYEQYFGPGTRLTVT.

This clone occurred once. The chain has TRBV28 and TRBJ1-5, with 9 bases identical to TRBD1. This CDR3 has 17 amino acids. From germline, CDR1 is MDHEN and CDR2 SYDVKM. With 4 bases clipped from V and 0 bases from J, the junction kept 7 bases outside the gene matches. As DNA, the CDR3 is TGTGCCAGCAGTTCGGGACAGGGAATTTATAGCAATCAGCCCCAGCATTTT. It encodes CASSSGQGIYSNQPQHF.

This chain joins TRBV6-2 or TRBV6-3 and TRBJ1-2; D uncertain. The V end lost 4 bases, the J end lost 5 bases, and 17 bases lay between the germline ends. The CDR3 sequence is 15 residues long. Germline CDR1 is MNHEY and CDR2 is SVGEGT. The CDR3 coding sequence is TGTGCCAGCAGTTTCTTGGCAACAGTCGCATATGGCTACACCTTC. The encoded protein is CASSFLATVAYGYTF.

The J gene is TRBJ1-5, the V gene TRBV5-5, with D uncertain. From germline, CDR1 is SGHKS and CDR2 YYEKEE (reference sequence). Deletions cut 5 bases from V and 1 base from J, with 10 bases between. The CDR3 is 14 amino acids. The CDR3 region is CASSNQWSNQPQHF. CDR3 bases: TGTGCCAGCAGTAATCAGTGGAGCAATCAGCCCCAGCATTTT.